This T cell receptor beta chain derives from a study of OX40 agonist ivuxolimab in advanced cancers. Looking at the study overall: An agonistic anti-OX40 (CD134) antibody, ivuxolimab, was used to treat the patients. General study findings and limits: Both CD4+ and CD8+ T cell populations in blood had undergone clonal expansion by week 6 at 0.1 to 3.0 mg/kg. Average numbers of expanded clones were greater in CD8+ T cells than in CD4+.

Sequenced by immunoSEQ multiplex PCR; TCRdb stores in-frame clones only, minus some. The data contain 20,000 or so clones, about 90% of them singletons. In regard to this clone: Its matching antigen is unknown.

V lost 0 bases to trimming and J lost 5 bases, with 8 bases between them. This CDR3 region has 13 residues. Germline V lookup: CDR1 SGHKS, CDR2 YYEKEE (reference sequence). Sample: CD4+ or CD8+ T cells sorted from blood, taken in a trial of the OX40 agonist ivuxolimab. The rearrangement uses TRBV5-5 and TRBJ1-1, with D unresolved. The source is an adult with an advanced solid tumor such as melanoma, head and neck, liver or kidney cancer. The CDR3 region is CASSLEGETEAFF. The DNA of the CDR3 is TGTGCCAGCAGCTTGGAGGGTGAGACTGAAGCTTTCTTT.